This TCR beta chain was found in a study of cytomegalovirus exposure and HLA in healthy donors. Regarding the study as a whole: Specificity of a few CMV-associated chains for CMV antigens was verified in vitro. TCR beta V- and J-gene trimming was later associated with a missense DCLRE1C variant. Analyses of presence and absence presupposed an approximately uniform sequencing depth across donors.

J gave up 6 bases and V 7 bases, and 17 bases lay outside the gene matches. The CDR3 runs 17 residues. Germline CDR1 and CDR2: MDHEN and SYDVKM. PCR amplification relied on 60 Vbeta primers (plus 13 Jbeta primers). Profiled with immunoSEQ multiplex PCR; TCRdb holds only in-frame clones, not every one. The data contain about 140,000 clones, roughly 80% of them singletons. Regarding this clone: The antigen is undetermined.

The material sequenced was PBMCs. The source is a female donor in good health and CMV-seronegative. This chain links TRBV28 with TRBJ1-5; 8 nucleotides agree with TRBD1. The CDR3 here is CASIETGAGGRGQPQHF. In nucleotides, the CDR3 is TGTGCCAGCATAGAAACCGGGGCAGGGGGCCGGGGTCAGCCCCAGCATTTT.